These 26 T cell receptor beta chains were sequenced from one sample in a study of blood T cell repertoires in COVID-19. Some clones are missing from TCRdb's copy, which holds only in-frame ones; the method was immunoSEQ multiplex PCR. The sample comprises about 160,000 clones, around 90% of which are singletons, and less than 4.5% rests with the top ten. The sample consisted of peripheral blood. These receptors all stem from a woman in her sixties with active or convalescent COVID-19.

The CDR3 DNA reads as TGTGCCAGCAGTAGAGCAGGAAGTGGGAGGGGCACAGATACGCAGTATTTT. This translates into CASSRAGSGRGTDTQYF. The rearrangement links TRBV5-5 to TRBJ2-3, with 7 bases aligning to TRBD2. The CDR3 has 17 amino acids. Germline CDR1 reads SGHKS; CDR2 reads YYEKEE (reference sequence). With V trimmed by 5 bases and J by 1 base, 13 bases remained unmatched.

The chain is built from TRBV18 and TRBJ2-2; possible D gene TRBD1, 5 bases. Per the germline V gene, CDR1 is KGHSH and CDR2 is LQKENI. Deletions cut 2 bases from V and 2 bases from J, with 12 bases between. The CDR3 is made up of 16 amino acids. The CDR3 protein is CASSPSQRTNTGELFF. The CDR3 bases are TGTGCCAGCTCACCATCTCAACGGACAAACACCGGGGAGCTGTTTTTT.

The chain couples TRBV10-3 to TRBJ1-1; unclear D gene. Trimming left V 7 bases short and J 3 bases short, with 18 bases between. This CDR3 contains 15 residues. Germline-derived CDR1 and CDR2 are ENHRY and SYGVKD. The CDR3 region is CAINFPGYEDTEAFF. The CDR3 nucleotides are TGTGCCATCAATTTCCCCGGGTATGAGGACACTGAAGCTTTCTTT.

This clone was seen more than once but under ten times. The gene calls are TRBV6-5 and TRBJ2-7; 9 bases match TRBD2. CDR1 is MNHEY, CDR2 SVGAGI, per germline. This CDR3 has 15 residues. The V and J ends lost 0 bases and 3 bases, in that order; junction bases with no gene match: 3. CDR3 bases: TGTGCCAGCAGTTACTCGAGCGGGGGGCTCTACGAGCAGTACTTC. Translated: CASSYSSGGLYEQYF.

The chain couples TRBV2 to TRBJ2-1, with 9 bases aligning to TRBD1. There are 17 residues in the CDR3. The junction had 16 bases not matched to a gene; V was cut back by 3 bases and J by 10 bases. Germline lookup yields CDR1 SNHLY and CDR2 FYNNEI. The CDR3 DNA is TGTGCCAGCAGTGAGTCCTATACCGGGACAGGGAATAGGGAGCAGTTCTTC. Translating gives CASSESYTGTGNREQFF.

The V gene is TRBV7-2, the J gene TRBJ1-5; the D is unclear. The CDR3 is 13 amino acids. V was clipped by 8 bases and J by 3 bases, with 11 bases between them. Germline V gives CDR1 SGHTA, CDR2 FQGNSA. CDR3 sequence reads: CASAAQHNQPQHF. The CDR3 region has the DNA TGTGCCAGCGCTGCACAGCACAATCAGCCCCAGCATTTT.

This chain connects TRBV7-3 to TRBJ2-1; TRBD2 matches at 10 bases. Per germline, CDR1 SGHTA and CDR2 FQGTGA. The CDR3 totals 18 residues. J gave up 6 bases and V 0 bases, and 11 bases lay outside the gene matches. DNA of the CDR3: TGTGCCAGCAGCTTAACCCCTATGTCTAGCGGGGGAGGCAATGAGCAGTTCTTC. This encodes CASSLTPMSSGGGNEQFF.

The chain joins TRBV6-1 to TRBJ2-1, with 7 bases identical to TRBD2. This CDR3 region has 17 residues. CDR1 and CDR2 from the germline V gene are MNHNS and SASEGT. Unmatched junction bases numbered 11, after V lost 1 base and J lost 5 bases. The CDR3 DNA sequence: TGTGCCAGCAGTGAAGTGATTTTGGCGGGAGCCCACAATGAGCAGTTCTTC. The encoded protein is CASSEVILAGAHNEQFF.

This clone has a handful of counts. The V and J genes are TRBV7-3 and TRBJ2-2, with 7 positions matching TRBD1. The CDR3 runs to 16 residues. Looked up from germline, CDR1 is SGHTA and CDR2 is FQGTGA. Germline trimming cut 5 bases from V and 0 bases from J; bases unmatched to any gene: 6. CDR3 coding DNA: TGTGCCAGCAGCCTACTAGGGGGCCCGAACACCGGGGAGCTGTTTTTT. It translates to CASSLLGGPNTGELFF. Full variable domain (remainder filled in from reference TRBV7-3 and TRBJ2-2): GAGVSQTPSNKVTEKGKYVELRCDPISGHTALYWYRQSLGQGPEFLIYFQGTGAADDSGLPNDRFFAVRPEGSVSTLKIQRTERGDSAVYLCASSLLGGPNTGELFFGEGSRLTVL.

The chain is built from TRBV19 and TRBJ1-2, with D maybe TRBD1 (6 bases). CDR1 is LNHDA, CDR2 SQIVND, per germline (reference sequence). The CDR3 runs 14 residues. The ends were cut back, 3 bases at V and 5 bases at J, with 13 bases in the middle. The DNA for the CDR3 is TGTGCCAGTAGTATGGGGGACATCGTATATGGCTACACCTTC. This codes for CASSMGDIVYGYTF.

V gene TRBV12-3 or TRBV12-4 combines with J gene TRBJ2-3, with D perhaps matching TRBD2 (6 bases). V lost 0 bases and J 10 bases, leaving 11 bases between the germline ends. The CDR3 runs to 13 residues. CDR3 DNA sequence: TGTGCCAGCAGTTTAGCCCAGTTAGCGGCGCAGTATTTT. This sequence encodes CASSLAQLAAQYF.

This clone was detected once. The rearrangement links TRBV19 to TRBJ2-1, with D unclear. CDR1 is LNHDA, CDR2 SQIVND, per germline (reference sequence). V lost 5 bases, J lost 6 bases, and 8 bases lay in between. The CDR3 has 12 residues. CDR3 in amino acids: CASSVGPNEQFF. Written as DNA, the CDR3 is TGTGCCAGTAGTGTCGGTCCCAATGAGCAGTTCTTC.

This chain connects TRBV2 to TRBJ2-1; TRBD1 might be the D (5 bases). This CDR3 is 13 amino acids long. V was trimmed by 6 bases and J by 0 bases, leaving 6 bases between them. Germline CDR1 is SNHLY and CDR2 is FYNNEI. The CDR3: CASRQGSYNEQFF. For the CDR3, the DNA is TGTGCCAGCAGGCAGGGCTCCTACAATGAGCAGTTCTTC.

Here the CDR3 DNA reads TGCGCCAGCAGCCAAGGACTAGCGGGGGGCTACGAGCAGTACTTC. Protein sequence: CASSQGLAGGYEQYF. The gene calls are TRBV4-3 and TRBJ2-7; TRBD2 aligns across 13 bases. Germline V gives CDR1 LGHNA, CDR2 YSLEER. The CDR3 runs 15 residues. J was trimmed by 3 bases and V by 1 base; bases with no gene match: 0.

For the CDR3, the DNA is TGTGCCTGCCAGGGACAGGGGAATTCACCCCTCCACTTT. Protein sequence: CACQGQGNSPLHF. The chain carries TRBV19 and TRBJ1-6; 10 nucleotides align to TRBD1. Trimming removed 11 bases from V and 7 bases from J; junction bases left unmatched: 5. The CDR3 contains 13 residues. The germline CDR1 and CDR2 sequences are LNHDA and SQIVND (reference sequence).

This sequence joins TRBV9 and TRBJ2-3; 9 nucleotides align to TRBD1. Germline CDR1 reads SGDLS; CDR2 reads YYNGEE. The length of the CDR3 is 15 residues. Trimming cost V 2 bases and J 5 bases; bases outside gene matches: 6. Written as DNA, the CDR3 is TGTGCCAGCAGCGTCTCGGGACAGGGAATAGATACGCAGTATTTT. Its translation is CASSVSGQGIDTQYF. Filled out from reference TRBV9 and TRBJ2-3, the complete variable domain reads DSGVTQTPKHLITATGQRVTLRCSPRSGDLSVYWYQQSLDQGLQFLIQYYNGEERAKGNILERFSAQQFPDLHSELNLSSLELGDSALYFCASSVSGQGIDTQYFGPGTRLTVL.

The J gene is TRBJ2-3, the V gene TRBV3-1 (or the pseudogene TRBV3-2); 8 positions match TRBD2. There are 16 residues in the CDR3. V was clipped by 1 base and J by 1 base; unmatched bases: 4. CDR1 and CDR2 from the germline V gene are LGHDT and YNNKEL (reference sequence). The CDR3 loop reads CASSQGGLAGTDTQYF. The CDR3, as DNA: TGTGCCAGCAGCCAAGGAGGACTAGCCGGCACAGATACGCAGTATTTT.

V usage is TRBV7-9 and J usage is TRBJ1-4; 7 nucleotides align to TRBD1. The trim removed 5 bases at V and 4 bases at J, leaving 7 bases unmatched. This CDR3 has 15 amino acids. CDR1 and CDR2 from the germline V gene are SEHNR and FQNEAQ (reference sequence). In DNA form, the CDR3 reads TGTGCCAGCAGCCTCAGGACAGGCGGTAATGAAAAACTGTTTTTT. Translation gives CASSLRTGGNEKLFF.

This clone was seen once. V usage is TRBV19 and J usage is TRBJ2-7, with 14 bases identical to TRBD2. Per the germline V gene, CDR1 is LNHDA and CDR2 is SQIVND (reference sequence). Trimming at V came to 9 bases and at J to 0 bases, leaving 7 bases not matched to a gene. The CDR3 totals 16 residues. In DNA form, the CDR3 reads TGTGCCAGCCGACTAGCGGGGGGGACTACCTCCTACGAGCAGTACTTC. Translated: CASRLAGGTTSYEQYF.

The chain carries TRBV11-2 and TRBJ1-5; no clear D. The CDR3 has 14 amino acids. Germline-derived CDR1 and CDR2 are SGHAT and FQNNGV. V lost 1 base and J lost 6, with 10 bases in between. CDR3 sequence: CASSLGPRLQPQHF. CDR3 in DNA: TGTGCCAGCAGCTTAGGGCCCCGTCTTCAGCCCCAGCATTTT. Combining the CDR3 with reference TRBV11-2 and TRBJ1-5 gives the whole variable domain EAGVAQSPRYKIIEKRQSVAFWCNPISGHATLYWYQQILGQGPKLLIQFQNNGVVDDSQLPKDRFSAERLKGVDSTLKIQPAKLEDSAVYLCASSLGPRLQPQHFGDGTRLSIL.

This sequence joins TRBV5-1 and TRBJ1-2; 7 bases agree with TRBD1. CDR1 and CDR2 (germline): SGHRS, YFSETQ. This CDR3 has 17 amino acids. V lost 3 bases to trimming and J lost 3 bases; unmatched junction nucleotides: 14. The CDR3 bases are TGCGCCAGCAGCTCAAAGACAGGGAACCGAGAGGACTATGGCTACACCTTC. Translating gives CASSSKTGNREDYGYTF.

About this clone: Other DNA sequences in this specimen translate into the identical CDR3. The chain carries TRBV20-1 and TRBJ2-1; a possible D gene is TRBD2 (5 bases). CDR3 length: 10 amino acids. From germline, CDR1 is DFQATT and CDR2 SNEGSKA (reference sequence). The V gene lost 3 bases and the J gene lost 8 bases, with 5 bases spanning the gap. The CDR3 protein is CSASSDEQFF. The CDR3 DNA sequence: TGCAGTGCTAGTAGCGATGAGCAGTTCTTC.

The V call is TRBV7-6, the J call TRBJ2-3; 8 positions match TRBD2. The length of the CDR3 is 15 residues. Germline V CDR1 and CDR2: SGHVS, FNYEAQ. V trimming: 0 bases; J trimming: 3 bases; junction bases outside the gene matches: 2. The CDR3 is CASSLAGTRTDTQYF. In DNA, the CDR3 is TGTGCCAGCAGCTTAGCCGGGACTAGGACAGATACGCAGTATTTT.

V usage is TRBV7-6 and J usage is TRBJ1-3; 8 bases fit TRBD1. Per germline, CDR1 SGHVS and CDR2 FNYEAQ. Trimming removed 4 bases from V and 2 bases from J; junction bases left unmatched: 4. The CDR3 is 15 amino acids. Written as DNA, the CDR3 is TGTGCCAGCAGCTCCCAACAGGGGGCTGGAAACACCATATATTTT. Encoded protein: CASSSQQGAGNTIYF.

The chain couples TRBV3-1 (or the pseudogene TRBV3-2) to TRBJ1-3; no definite D call. The CDR3 is 12 residues long. V gave up 1 base and J gave up 9 bases, with 7 bases separating them. Germline loops: CDR1 LGHDT, CDR2 YNNKEL (reference sequence). The CDR3 bases are TGTGCCAGCAGCCAAGCCCGGGGCACCATATATTTT. The encoded protein is CASSQARGTIYF.

The chain combines TRBV9 with TRBJ2-7, with 7 bases matching TRBD2. Germline trimming cut 4 bases from V and 4 bases from J; bases unmatched to any gene: 11. CDR1 SGDLS and CDR2 YYNGEE come from the germline V gene. The CDR3 has 15 residues. The CDR3 DNA sequence: TGTGCCAGCAGCCCCGTGGGGGGGGGTTCGTACGAGCAGTACTTC. Its protein is CASSPVGGGSYEQYF.